The source of this T cell receptor (beta chain) is a study of cytomegalovirus exposure and HLA in healthy donors. On the study more broadly: Early on, a data release was issued that held 85 million to 95 million unique TCRs from HLA-typed donors. Study-wide findings and caveats: Donors belonging to an Asian-associated ancestry cluster reportedly showed fewer N-insertions in productive TCRs than the approximately 670-donor mean, according to what a later analysis found. A missense variant in DCLRE1C was later tied to TCR beta V- and J-gene trimming.

The PCR was carried out with 60 Vbeta primers and 13 Jbeta primers. Data came from immunoSEQ multiplex PCR; TCRdb stores just in-frame clones and leaves some out. The table includes about 140,000 clones, 76% detected once. Concerning this clone: Its antigen is unidentified.

Unmatched junction bases numbered 13, after V lost 2 bases and J lost 15 bases. CDR1 is MNHNS and CDR2 is SASEGT in the germline V gene. This CDR3 is 14 amino acids long. The sequenced material came from PBMCs. The clonotype was recovered from a man aged 35-49 years in good health and CMV-seronegative. The chain couples TRBV6-1 to TRBJ2-1; 7 nucleotides align to TRBD2. The CDR3 DNA is TGTGCCAGCAGTGAACCGTTGGTGGGGGGAGGGAGGTTCTTC. Protein sequence: CASSEPLVGGGRFF.